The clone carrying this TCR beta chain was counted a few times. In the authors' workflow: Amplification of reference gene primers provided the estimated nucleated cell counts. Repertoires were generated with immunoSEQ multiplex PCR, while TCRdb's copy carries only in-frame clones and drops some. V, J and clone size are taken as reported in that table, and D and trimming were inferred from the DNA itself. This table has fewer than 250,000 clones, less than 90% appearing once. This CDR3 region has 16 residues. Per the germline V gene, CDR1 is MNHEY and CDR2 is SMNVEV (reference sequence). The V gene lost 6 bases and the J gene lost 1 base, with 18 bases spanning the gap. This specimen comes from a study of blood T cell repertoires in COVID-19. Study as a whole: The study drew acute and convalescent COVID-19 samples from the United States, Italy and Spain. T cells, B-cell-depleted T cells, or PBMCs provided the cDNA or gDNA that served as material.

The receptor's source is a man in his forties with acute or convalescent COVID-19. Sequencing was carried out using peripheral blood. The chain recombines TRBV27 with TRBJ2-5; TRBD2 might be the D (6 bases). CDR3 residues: CASSQDWAGSQETQYF. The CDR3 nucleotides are TGTGCCAGCAGCCAGGACTGGGCGGGATCCCAAGAGACCCAGTACTTC.